This T cell receptor (beta chain) was sequenced in a study of T cell responses to AZD1222 COVID-19 vaccine. General study results and limits: Most donors were white British and more were female, and clonal diversity was possibly underestimated. It was only after the peak T cell response that any repertoires were sampled. Increased Spike-specific TCR breadth and depth were observed after two AZD1222 doses.

The assay was immunoSEQ multiplex PCR, and TCRdb's table has in-frame clones only and misses some. The sample lists 100,000 to 150,000 clones; around 90% were seen once. As regards this clone: Its antigen is still unknown.

The junction had 5 bases not matched to a gene; V was cut back by 6 bases and J by 8 bases. The CDR3 covers 12 residues. The V gene's germline CDR1 is MGHDK and CDR2 SYGVNS. The chain uses TRBV25-1 and TRBJ1-2; 8 bases are shared with TRBD1. This receptor was taken from an adult in good health. The specimen comprised peripheral blood, sampled on day 0 of AZD1222 vaccination. This CDR3 reads CASRVGQGGYTF. DNA for the CDR3: TGTGCCAGCAGAGTTGGACAGGGAGGCTACACCTTC.